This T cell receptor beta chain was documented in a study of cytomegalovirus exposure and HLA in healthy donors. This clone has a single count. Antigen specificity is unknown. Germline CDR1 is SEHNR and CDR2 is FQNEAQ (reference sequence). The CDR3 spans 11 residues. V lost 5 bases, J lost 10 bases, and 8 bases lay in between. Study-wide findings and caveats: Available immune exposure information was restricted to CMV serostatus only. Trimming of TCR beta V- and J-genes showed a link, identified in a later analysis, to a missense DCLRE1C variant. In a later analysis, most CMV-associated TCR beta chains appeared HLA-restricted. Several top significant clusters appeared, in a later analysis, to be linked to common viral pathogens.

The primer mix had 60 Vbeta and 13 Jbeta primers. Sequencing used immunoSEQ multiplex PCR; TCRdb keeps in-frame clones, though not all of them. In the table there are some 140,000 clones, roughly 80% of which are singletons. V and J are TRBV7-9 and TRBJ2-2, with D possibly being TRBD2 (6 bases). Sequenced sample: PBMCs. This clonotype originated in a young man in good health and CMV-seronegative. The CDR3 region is CASSPGEELFF. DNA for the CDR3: TGTGCCAGCAGCCCGGGGGAGGAGCTGTTTTTT.